Below, one T cell receptor (beta chain) is given with its context. This clone has more than one count but fewer than ten. No cognate antigen has been identified for it. The input lacks base qualities; no much larger clone sits a single base away. This sample was taken from a study of graft-versus-host responses after intestinal transplantation (dated by TCRdb to the early 2020s). For the study in its entirety: The transplants that recipients got were multivisceral, liver-intestinal, or isolated intestinal. All recipients received anti-thymocyte globulin induction followed by maintenance tacrolimus and steroids for approximately 3 years. After intestinal transplantation, graft-versus-host and host-versus-graft alloreactive T cell clones were followed in the graft, circulation and bone marrow using bulk TCR-beta CDR3 sequencing. Alloreactive clones were identified by sequencing pre-transplant mixed lymphocyte reaction products and comparing these products with unstimulated pre-transplant donor and recipient T cells. A cohort of 24 intestinal transplant recipients, including one retransplant, was enrolled, and 3 patients lacking pretransplant specimens were excluded. Donor T cell macrochimerism was defined as a peak of at least 4% donor T cells among recipient peripheral blood mononuclear cells. Samples from a few later patients were sequenced in-house on an Illumina MiSeq with MiXCR processing rather than by the commercial service. On the study overall, not on this receptor specifically: High GvH to HvG T cell clonal ratios were observed in the allografts of patients with donor T cell macrochimerism. The relatively low number and heterogeneity of intestinal transplant patients limited the conclusions. Early after transplant, peak levels of circulating GvH clones were found to be associated with declines in HvG clones. GvH clones turned up in recipient bone marrow, with some appearing earlier in ileal mucosa or blood, a pattern consistent with an intestinal mucosal origin.

In the paper's terms, the time point label means: cells obtained before transplantation from donor or recipient. CD3+CD4+ and CD3+CD8+ populations were FACS-sorted from unstimulated pre-transplant donor and recipient cells taken from spleen or lymph nodes. CDR1 and CDR2 are drawn from the germline V gene: ENHRY, SYGVKD. From cysteine to phenylalanine, the CDR3 is 16 amino acids long. The DNA shown is the 48-base CDR3, in frame from base 1. The germline ends are 12 bases apart after V is trimmed by 0 bases and J by 0 bases. Library preparation used the immunoSEQ multiplex PCR assay. For most patients, genomic DNA was isolated with the Qiagen DNeasy Blood and Tissue Kit and sent frozen to Adaptive Biotechnologies for TCR sequencing. For most patients, genomic DNA was subjected to high-throughput TCR-beta CDR3 sequencing by Adaptive Biotechnologies. Turning to the authors' computational methods: TCR sequencing data for 18 patients were retrieved from Adaptive's ImmunoSEQ software; three other patients were processed with MiXCR and VDJtools. To correct CD4 versus CD8 sorting errors, any sequence found in both subsets at a frequency ratio below 5:1 was removed. CDR3 nucleotide sequences shared between donor and recipient were removed because the origin of such sequences could not be assigned. Alloreactive clones required at least 2-fold expansion over unstimulated cells and minimum CFSE-low frequency of 0.002% (template counts) or 0.001% (read counts). Mappable clones were those detected in sequenced pre-transplant spleen, lymph node, or MLR CFSE-low populations of the donor or recipient. Cumulative frequency of alloreactive clones was calculated as a percentage of all sequences weighted by copy number. In TCRdb, the immuneACCESS table is reduced to in-frame sequences with V and J assigned. These tables do not hold every clone; where another copy was compared, an unresolved V gene accounts for under half, and the others remain unexplained. The D gene and trimming were derived from the DNA, and the V and J assignments and clone size from that table. In all, the sample holds approximately 90,000 clones, and about 87% of those were seen once. In total, the top ten clones hold 0.28% of the sample.

The chain is assembled from TRBV10-3 and TRBJ2-7; TRBD1 is perhaps the D gene, given 6 matching bases. This clonotype was sampled from a human donor who was the organ donor for an intestinal transplant. The input for sequencing was unstimulated CD4+ T cells sorted from spleen or lymph node cells, taken before transplant. The nucleotides are TGTGCCATCAGTGAGTCCCACACAGGGCCCTCCTACGAGCAGTACTTC. It translates to CAISESHTGPSYEQYF.